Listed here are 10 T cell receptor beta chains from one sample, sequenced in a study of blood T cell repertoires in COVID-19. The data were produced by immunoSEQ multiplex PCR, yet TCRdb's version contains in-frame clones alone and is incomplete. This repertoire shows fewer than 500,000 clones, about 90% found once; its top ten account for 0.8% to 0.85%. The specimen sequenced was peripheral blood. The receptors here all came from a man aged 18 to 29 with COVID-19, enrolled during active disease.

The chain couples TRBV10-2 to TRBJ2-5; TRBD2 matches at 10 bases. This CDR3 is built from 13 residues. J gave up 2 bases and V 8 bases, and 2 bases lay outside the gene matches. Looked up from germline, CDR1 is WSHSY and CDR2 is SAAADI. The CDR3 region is CASRAGGQETQYF. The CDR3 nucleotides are TGCGCCAGCCGAGCGGGGGGGCAAGAGACCCAGTACTTC.

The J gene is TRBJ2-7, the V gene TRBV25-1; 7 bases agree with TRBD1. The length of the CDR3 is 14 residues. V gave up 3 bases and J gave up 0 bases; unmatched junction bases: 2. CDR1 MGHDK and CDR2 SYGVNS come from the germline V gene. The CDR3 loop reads CASSETGSSYEQYF. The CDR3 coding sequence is TGTGCCAGCAGTGAGACAGGGAGCTCCTACGAGCAGTACTTC.

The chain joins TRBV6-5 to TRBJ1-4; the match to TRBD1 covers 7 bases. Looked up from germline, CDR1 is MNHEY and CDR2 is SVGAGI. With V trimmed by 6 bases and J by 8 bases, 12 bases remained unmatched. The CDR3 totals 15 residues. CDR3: CASRPRQGNLEKLFF. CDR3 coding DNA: TGTGCCAGCAGGCCACGACAGGGAAACTTGGAAAAACTGTTTTTT.

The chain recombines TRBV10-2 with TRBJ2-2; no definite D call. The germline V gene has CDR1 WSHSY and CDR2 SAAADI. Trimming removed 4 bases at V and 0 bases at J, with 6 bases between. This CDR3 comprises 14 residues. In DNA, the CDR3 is TGCGCCAGCAGTGGGCTAGCGAACACCGGGGAGCTGTTTTTT. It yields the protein CASSGLANTGELFF.

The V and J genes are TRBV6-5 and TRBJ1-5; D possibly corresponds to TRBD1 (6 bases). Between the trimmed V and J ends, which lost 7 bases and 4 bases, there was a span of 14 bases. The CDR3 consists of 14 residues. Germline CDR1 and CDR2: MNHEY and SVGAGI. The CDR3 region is CASTKDSPNQPQHF. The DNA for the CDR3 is TGTGCCAGCACCAAGGACAGCCCTAATCAGCCCCAGCATTTT.

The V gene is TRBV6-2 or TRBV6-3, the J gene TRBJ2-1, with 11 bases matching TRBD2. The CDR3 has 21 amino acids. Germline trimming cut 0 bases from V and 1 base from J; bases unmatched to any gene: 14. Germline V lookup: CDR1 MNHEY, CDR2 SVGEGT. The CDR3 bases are TGTGCCAGCAGTTACTCATCGACCTTGATAGCGGGGGGGCGGTCCTACAATGAGCAGTTCTTC. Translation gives CASSYSSTLIAGGRSYNEQFF.

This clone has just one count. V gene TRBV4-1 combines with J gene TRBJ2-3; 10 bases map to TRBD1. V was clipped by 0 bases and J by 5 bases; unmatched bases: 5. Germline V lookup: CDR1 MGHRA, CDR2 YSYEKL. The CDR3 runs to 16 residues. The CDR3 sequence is CASSQDLGTGEDTQYF. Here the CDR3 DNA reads TGCGCCAGCAGCCAAGATCTGGGGACAGGGGAAGATACGCAGTATTTT.

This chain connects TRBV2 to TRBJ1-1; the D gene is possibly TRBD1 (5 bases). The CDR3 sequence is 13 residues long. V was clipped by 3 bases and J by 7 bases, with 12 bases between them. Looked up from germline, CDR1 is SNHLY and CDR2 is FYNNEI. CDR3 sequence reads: CASSDGQGGEAFF. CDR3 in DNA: TGTGCCAGCAGTGACGGGCAGGGTGGTGAAGCTTTCTTT. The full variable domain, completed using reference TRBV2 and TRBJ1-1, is EPEVTQTPSHQVTQMGQEVILRCVPISNHLYFYWYRQILGQKVEFLVSFYNNEISEKSEIFDDQFSVERPDGSNFTLKIRSTKLEDSAMYFCASSDGQGGEAFFGQGTRLTVV.

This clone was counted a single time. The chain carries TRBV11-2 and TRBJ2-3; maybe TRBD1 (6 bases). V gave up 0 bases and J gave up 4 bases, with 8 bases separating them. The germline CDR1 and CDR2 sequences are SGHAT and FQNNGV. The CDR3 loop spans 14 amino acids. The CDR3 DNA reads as TGTGCCAGCAGCTTAGATCAGGGGCCAGATACGCAGTATTTT. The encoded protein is CASSLDQGPDTQYF.

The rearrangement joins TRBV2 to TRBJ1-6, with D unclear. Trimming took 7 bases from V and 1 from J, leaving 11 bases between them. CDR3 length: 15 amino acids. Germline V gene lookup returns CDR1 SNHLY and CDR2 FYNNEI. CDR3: CASKLDLSYNSPLHF. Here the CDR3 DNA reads TGTGCCAGCAAGTTAGATCTATCCTATAATTCACCCCTCCACTTT.